The T cell receptor beta chain described here comes from a study of human T cells and chemical hapten exposure. For the study at large: While the approximately 22-week study was under way, patients received diphenylcyclopropenone on the scalp every week.

V dropped 1 base and J dropped 4; count of bases not matched to a gene: 8. The germline V gene has CDR1 SGHNT and CDR2 YENEEA. The CDR3 is 16 residues long. A single record per CDR3 protein comes from TCRdb applying MiXCR to the RACE reads. This table has approximately 80,000 distinct CDR3 sequences, around 7.8% appearing once. The sample holds many counts of this clonotype. As for time point: patch test 1, 2 weeks after DPC sensitization. Treatment specified: therapeutic diphenylcyclopropenone sensitization with weekly scalp DPC. Specimen: whole blood, collected in connection with sensitization to the hapten diphenylcyclopropenone (DPC). The chain combines TRBV11-3 with TRBJ2-5; TRBD2 aligns across 8 bases. This TCR was sampled from a woman in her twenties or thirties with alopecia areata. Some clones in this sample may be carry-over from other donors' samples. The DNA for the CDR3 is TGTGCCAGCAGCTTAGGTTTGACCGGGACTAGAGAGACCCAGTACTTC. It specifies CASSLGLTGTRETQYF.